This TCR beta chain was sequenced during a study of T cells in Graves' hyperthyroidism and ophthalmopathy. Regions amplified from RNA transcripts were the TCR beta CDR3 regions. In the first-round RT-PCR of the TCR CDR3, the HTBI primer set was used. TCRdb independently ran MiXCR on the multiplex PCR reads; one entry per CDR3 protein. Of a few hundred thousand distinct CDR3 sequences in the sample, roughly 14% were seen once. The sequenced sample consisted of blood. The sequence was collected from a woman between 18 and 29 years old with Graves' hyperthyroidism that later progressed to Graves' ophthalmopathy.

The CDR3 region has the DNA TGTGCCAGCAGCCAGATAACCTTAGGGGGTCAGCCCCAGCATTTT. Protein: CASSQITLGGQPQHF. V is TRBV16 and J is TRBJ1-5, with D perhaps matching TRBD1 (6 bases). The V end lost 3 bases, the J end lost 6 bases, and 15 bases lay between the germline ends. Germline values: CDR1 KGHSY, CDR2 FQNENV. This CDR3 is 15 amino acids long.